This T cell receptor beta chain is drawn from a study of graft-versus-host responses after intestinal transplantation. On the study more broadly: Anti-thymocyte globulin served as induction for all recipients, who then took tacrolimus and steroids for 2 to 4 years.

As regards this clone: Its antigen is currently unknown.

The CDR3 length is 13 residues. V lost 6 bases to trimming and J lost 5 bases, with 13 bases between them. The germline gives CDR1 SNHLY, CDR2 FYNNEI. Findings and limits, study-wide: GvH clones turned up in recipient marrow; some had shown up first in ileum or blood. The study found high graft-versus-host to host-versus-graft clonal ratios in allografts of patients with graft-donor T cell macrochimerism.

Only in-frame clones appear in the TCRdb table, and some are missing; sequencing was by immunoSEQ multiplex PCR. In the table there are 45,000 to 65,000 clones, 94% of which are singletons. The sequencing here drew on unstimulated CD4+ T cells sorted from spleen or lymph node cells, taken before transplant. This TCR derives from a human donor who was the organ donor for an intestinal transplant. V is TRBV2 and J is TRBJ1-2; TRBD1 might be the D (5 bases). The DNA of the CDR3 is TGTGCCAGCAGAGACCCACGGACATATGGCTACACCTTC. Its translation is CASRDPRTYGYTF.